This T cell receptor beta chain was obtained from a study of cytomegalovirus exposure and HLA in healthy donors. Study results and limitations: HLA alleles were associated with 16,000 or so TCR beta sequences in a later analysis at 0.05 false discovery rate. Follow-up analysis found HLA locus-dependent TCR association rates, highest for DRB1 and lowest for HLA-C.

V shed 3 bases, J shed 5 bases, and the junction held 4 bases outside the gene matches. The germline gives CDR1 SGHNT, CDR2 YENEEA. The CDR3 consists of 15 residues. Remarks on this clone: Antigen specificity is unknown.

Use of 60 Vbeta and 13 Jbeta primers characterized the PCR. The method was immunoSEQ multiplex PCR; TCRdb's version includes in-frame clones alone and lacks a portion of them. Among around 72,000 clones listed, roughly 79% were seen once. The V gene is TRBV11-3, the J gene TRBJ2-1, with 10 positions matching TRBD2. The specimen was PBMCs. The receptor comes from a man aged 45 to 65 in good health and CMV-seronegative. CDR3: CASSFYGLADNEQFF. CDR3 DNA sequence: TGTGCCAGCAGCTTTTACGGACTAGCGGACAATGAGCAGTTCTTC.